The 20 T cell receptor beta chains below all came from one sample that was sequenced in a study of blood T cell repertoires in COVID-19. Using immunoSEQ multiplex PCR, the repertoire was profiled, and TCRdb retains in-frame clones only, with some absent. The table has 250,000 to 300,000 clones, about 88% seen once. What was sequenced was PBMCs or T cells enriched from blood (not recorded which). Receptors originate from a woman aged 60-75 years in a cohort exposed to, infected with or recovered from COVID-19 (not recorded which).

The rearrangement uses TRBV6-5 and TRBJ2-7; TRBD1 might be the D (5 bases). Germline V gene data show CDR1 as MNHEY and CDR2 as SVGAGI. Trimming cost V 4 bases and J 1 base, with 8 bases left between them. The CDR3 extends over 13 amino acids. CDR3 in amino acids: CASSWGSSYEQYF. DNA for the CDR3: TGTGCCAGCAGTTGGGGCTCGTCCTACGAGCAGTACTTC.

This sequence joins TRBV11-2 and TRBJ1-4; no clear D. V was trimmed by 4 bases and J by 0 bases, leaving 6 bases between them. The germline CDR1 and CDR2 sequences are SGHAT and FQNNGV. The CDR3 length is 14 residues. The CDR3 here is CASSSVPTNEKLFF. The CDR3, as DNA: TGTGCCAGCAGCTCAGTTCCAACTAATGAAAAACTGTTTTTT.

This clone was counted once. Additional DNA sequences in this sample encode the identical CDR3. J is TRBJ2-7 and V is TRBV12-3 or TRBV12-4, with 12 bases matching TRBD2. The CDR3 extends over 13 amino acids. J was trimmed by 7 bases and V by 6 bases; bases with no gene match: 4. CDR3 DNA sequence: TGTGCCAGCAGCCCTAGCGGGAGGGGGGAGCAGTACTTC. Protein sequence: CASSPSGRGEQYF.

The chain links TRBV5-1 to TRBJ1-1; 8 positions agree with TRBD1. The CDR3 length is 13 residues. Germline CDR1 reads SGHRS; CDR2 reads YFSETQ. The ends lost 9 bases at V and 5 bases at J; junction bases unmatched: 9. Here the CDR3 reads CATKPGQGTEAFF. The CDR3, as DNA: TGCGCCACCAAGCCCGGACAGGGTACTGAAGCTTTCTTT.

CDR3 in amino acids: CAWRPNRAEKLFF. Written as DNA, the CDR3 is TGTGCCTGGAGGCCGAACAGGGCTGAAAAACTGTTTTTT. J is TRBJ1-4 and V is TRBV30, with TRBD1 as a possible D gene (6 bases). CDR1 and CDR2 (germline): GTSNPN, SVGIG (reference sequence). This CDR3 is built from 13 residues. Deletions cut 3 bases from V and 7 bases from J, with 12 bases between.

The chain carries TRBV28 and TRBJ2-3; weak D call: TRBD1 (6 bases). Germline assignment: CDR1 MDHEN and CDR2 SYDVKM. Trimming took off 3 bases at V and 2 bases at J, with 9 bases between the two ends. This CDR3 region has 14 residues. The CDR3 DNA reads TGTGCCAGCAGTTTTACAGGGACCACAGATACGCAGTATTTT. It specifies CASSFTGTTDTQYF.

The rearrangement uses TRBV27 and TRBJ2-7, with 9 bases lining up with TRBD2. Germline loops: CDR1 MNHEY, CDR2 SMNVEV (reference sequence). V shed 3 bases, J shed 0 bases, and the junction held 3 bases outside the gene matches. The CDR3 contains 15 residues. CDR3 sequence (DNA): TGTGCCAGCAGTTTCGGACTAGCGACCTCCTACGAGCAGTACTTC. Translation: CASSFGLATSYEQYF.

The rearrangement uses TRBV28 and TRBJ1-2; 7 bases agree with TRBD1. V gave up 6 bases and J gave up 2 bases; unmatched junction bases: 9. The CDR3 runs to 15 residues. Germline V CDR1 and CDR2: MDHEN, SYDVKM. The CDR3 DNA reads as TGTGCCAGCAGACCACAGGGGAGGACCAACTATGGCTACACCTTC. It specifies CASRPQGRTNYGYTF.

The chain's CDR3 is CAWLVTDEQYF. CDR3 DNA: TGTGCCTGGCTCGTTACAGACGAGCAGTACTTC. The chain combines TRBV30 with TRBJ2-7; D unresolved. This CDR3 spans 11 amino acids. In germline, CDR1 is GTSNPN, CDR2 SVGIG (reference sequence). The V and J ends lost 5 bases and 5 bases respectively, with 10 bases between them.

This clone was seen a single time. CDR3 residues: CASSPPRRESYNEQFF. Written as DNA, the CDR3 is TGCGCCAGCAGCCCCCCCCGGCGGGAATCCTACAATGAGCAGTTCTTC. The chain employs TRBV4-1 and TRBJ2-1; the D gene is possibly TRBD2 (6 bases). Trimming cost V 4 bases and J 1 base, with 14 bases left between them. Germline values: CDR1 MGHRA, CDR2 YSYEKL. This CDR3 has 16 residues.

The V call is TRBV27, the J call TRBJ2-1, with 8 bases fitting TRBD2. This CDR3 contains 16 residues. The germline gives CDR1 MNHEY, CDR2 SMNVEV (reference sequence). V dropped 4 bases and J dropped 2; count of bases not matched to a gene: 7. For the CDR3, the DNA is TGTGCCAGCAGTTCCCAAGTAGCGGGACCCTACAATGAGCAGTTCTTC. This translates into CASSSQVAGPYNEQFF.

The chain combines TRBV6-5 with TRBJ2-7; possible D gene TRBD1, 6 bases. The CDR3 length is 16 residues. CDR1 is MNHEY and CDR2 is SVGAGI in the germline V gene. V was cut by 4 bases and J by 3 bases, with 19 bases left in between. The CDR3 spells CASSLGARVSHYEQYF. Here the CDR3 DNA reads TGTGCCAGCAGTTTGGGGGCCAGGGTATCTCACTACGAGCAGTACTTC.

The chain carries TRBV11-1 and TRBJ2-5, with 11 bases matching TRBD2. CDR1 is SGHAT and CDR2 is FQDESV in the germline V gene (reference sequence). V shed 8 bases and J 5 bases; nucleotides not matched to a gene: 10. The CDR3 consists of 15 residues. The CDR3 loop reads CASSETSGTRETQYF. CDR3 sequence (DNA): TGTGCCAGCTCGGAGACTAGCGGGACGCGGGAGACCCAGTACTTC. The full variable domain, rest sourced from reference TRBV11-1 and TRBJ2-5, is EAEVAQSPRYKITEKSQAVAFWCDPISGHATLYWYRQILGQGPELLVQFQDESVVDDSQLPKDRFSAERLKGVDSTLKIQPAELGDSAMYLCASSETSGTRETQYFGPGTRLLVL.

This sequence joins TRBV19 and TRBJ2-1; the match to TRBD2 covers 9 bases. CDR3 length: 16 amino acids. The germline V gene encodes CDR1 LNHDA and CDR2 SQIVND (reference sequence). V gave up 5 bases and J gave up 6 bases; unmatched junction bases: 11. Here the CDR3 DNA reads TGTGCCAGTAGTGCTAGCGGGAAAGGGACGGGCAATGAGCAGTTCTTC. Translating it yields CASSASGKGTGNEQFF.

The chain uses TRBV9 and TRBJ1-2; no definite D call. This CDR3 region has 13 residues. Trimming shortened V by 4 bases and J by 0 bases, and 7 bases separated the two germline ends. The germline V gene has CDR1 SGDLS and CDR2 YYNGEE. The CDR3 region has the DNA TGTGCCAGCAGCTCGACATCTAACTATGGCTACACCTTC. Residues: CASSSTSNYGYTF.

A remark on this clone: An end of the junction does not agree with germline; a read error may underlie this. CDR3 bases: TGTGCCAGCAGTTTCCGCGGGACAGGGTTCTTC. This codes for CASSFRGTGFF. V usage is TRBV28 and J usage is TRBJ2-7; 9 bases are a match to TRBD1. The CDR3 loop spans 11 amino acids. Germline loops: CDR1 MDHEN, CDR2 SYDVKM.

This chain joins TRBV7-2 and TRBJ2-1; 7 nucleotides align to TRBD2. CDR1 is SGHTA and CDR2 is FQGNSA in the germline V gene. J gave up 4 bases and V 7 bases, and 7 bases lay outside the gene matches. CDR3 length: 14 residues. In DNA form, the CDR3 reads TGTGCCAGCACAAGGGGCGGGGGTTACAATGAGCAGTTCTTC. It yields the protein CASTRGGGYNEQFF.

The chain combines TRBV18 with TRBJ2-5; the match to TRBD2 covers 7 bases. CDR3 size: 14 residues. After removal of 3 bases from V and 5 bases from J, the junction contained 6 bases not matched to a gene. Germline-derived CDR1 and CDR2 are KGHSH and LQKENI. The chain's CDR3 is CASSPNVGRETQYF. The CDR3 DNA sequence: TGTGCCAGCTCACCTAACGTCGGGAGGGAGACCCAGTACTTC.

V gene TRBV24-1 combines with J gene TRBJ1-5; 8 nucleotides match TRBD1. Losses at the gene ends were 3 bases for V and 4 bases for J; bases not matched to a gene: 10. The V gene's germline CDR1 is KGHDR and CDR2 SFDVKD. The CDR3 spans 17 residues. The CDR3 is CATSDPKGQGPNQPQHF. The DNA for the CDR3 is TGTGCCACCAGTGATCCGAAAGGACAGGGACCAAATCAGCCCCAGCATTTT.

This rearrangement joins TRBV19 to TRBJ2-3; D might be TRBD1 (6 bases). Germline values: CDR1 LNHDA, CDR2 SQIVND (reference sequence). The V end lost 3 bases, the J end lost 2 bases, and 15 bases lay between the germline ends. The CDR3 loop spans 16 amino acids. The CDR3 loop is CASSMTPGQVTDTQYF. In DNA, the CDR3 is TGTGCCAGTAGTATGACGCCGGGACAAGTCACAGATACGCAGTATTTT.